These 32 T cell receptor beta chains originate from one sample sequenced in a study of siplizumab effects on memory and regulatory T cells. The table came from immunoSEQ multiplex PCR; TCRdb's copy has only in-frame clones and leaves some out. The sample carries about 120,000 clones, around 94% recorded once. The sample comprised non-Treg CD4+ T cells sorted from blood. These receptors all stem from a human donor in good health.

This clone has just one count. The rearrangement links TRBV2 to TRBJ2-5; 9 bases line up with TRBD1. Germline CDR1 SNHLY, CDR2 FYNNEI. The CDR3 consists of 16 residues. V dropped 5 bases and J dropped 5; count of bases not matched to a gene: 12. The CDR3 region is CASSPEGTGSGETQYF. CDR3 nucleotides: TGTGCCAGCAGTCCTGAAGGGACAGGGTCGGGGGAGACCCAGTACTTC.

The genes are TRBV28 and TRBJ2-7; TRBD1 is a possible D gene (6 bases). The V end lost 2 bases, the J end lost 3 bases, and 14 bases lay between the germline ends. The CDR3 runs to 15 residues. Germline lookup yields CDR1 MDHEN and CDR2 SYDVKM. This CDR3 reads CASSLGGQNHYEQYF. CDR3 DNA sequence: TGTGCCAGCAGTTTAGGCGGACAGAACCACTACGAGCAGTACTTC. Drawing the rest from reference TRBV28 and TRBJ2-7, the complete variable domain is DVKVTQSSRYLVKRTGEKVFLECVQDMDHENMFWYRQDPGLGLRLIYFSYDVKMKEKGDIPEGYSVSREKKERFSLILESASTNQTSMYLCASSLGGQNHYEQYFGPGTRLTVT.

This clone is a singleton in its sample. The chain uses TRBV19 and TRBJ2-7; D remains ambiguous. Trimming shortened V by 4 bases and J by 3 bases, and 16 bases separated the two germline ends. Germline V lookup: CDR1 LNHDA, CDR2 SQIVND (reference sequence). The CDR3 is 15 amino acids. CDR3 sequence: CASSSPSKPLYEQYF. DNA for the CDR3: TGTGCCAGTAGTAGCCCCAGTAAACCCCTCTACGAGCAGTACTTC.

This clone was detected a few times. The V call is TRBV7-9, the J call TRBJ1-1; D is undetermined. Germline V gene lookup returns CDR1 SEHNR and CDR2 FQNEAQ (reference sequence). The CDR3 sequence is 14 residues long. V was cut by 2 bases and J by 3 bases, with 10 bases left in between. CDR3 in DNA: TGTGCCAGCAGCTTATTTTCTCCGGACACTGAAGCTTTCTTT. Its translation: CASSLFSPDTEAFF.

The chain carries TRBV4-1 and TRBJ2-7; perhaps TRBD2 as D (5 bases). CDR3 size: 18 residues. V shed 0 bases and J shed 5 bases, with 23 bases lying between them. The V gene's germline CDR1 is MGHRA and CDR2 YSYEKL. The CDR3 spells CASSQDPIRGLKDHEQYF. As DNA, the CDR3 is TGCGCCAGCAGCCAAGACCCTATCCGGGGTCTAAAAGACCACGAGCAGTACTTC.

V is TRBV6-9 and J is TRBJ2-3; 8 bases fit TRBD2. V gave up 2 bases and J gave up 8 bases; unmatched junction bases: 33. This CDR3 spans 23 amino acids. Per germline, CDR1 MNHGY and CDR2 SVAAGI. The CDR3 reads CASSYHFRAEGTEAGGRVGTQYF. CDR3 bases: TGTGCCAGCAGTTATCATTTCAGGGCCGAGGGCACTGAGGCGGGAGGCCGGGTAGGTACGCAGTATTTT.

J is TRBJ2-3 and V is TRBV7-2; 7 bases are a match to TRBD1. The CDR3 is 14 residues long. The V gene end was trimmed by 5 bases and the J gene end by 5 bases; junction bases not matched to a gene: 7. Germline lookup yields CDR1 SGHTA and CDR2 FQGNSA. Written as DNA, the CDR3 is TGTGCCAGCAGCACCGGACAGGATCGAGATACGCAGTATTTT. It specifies CASSTGQDRDTQYF.

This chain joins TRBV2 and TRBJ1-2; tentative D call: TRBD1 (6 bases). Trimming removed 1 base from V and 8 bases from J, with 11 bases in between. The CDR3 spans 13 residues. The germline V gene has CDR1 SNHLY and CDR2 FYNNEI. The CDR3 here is CASSEVPRGGYTF. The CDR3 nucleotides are TGTGCCAGCAGTGAAGTCCCAAGGGGGGGCTACACCTTC.

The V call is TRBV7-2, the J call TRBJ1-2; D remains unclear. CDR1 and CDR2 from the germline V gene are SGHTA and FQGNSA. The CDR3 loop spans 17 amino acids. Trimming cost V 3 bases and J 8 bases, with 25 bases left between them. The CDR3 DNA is TGTGCCAGCAGCTTGGGCCTAGCCGAATTGAAAGCGGGGGGCTACACCTTC. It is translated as CASSLGLAELKAGGYTF. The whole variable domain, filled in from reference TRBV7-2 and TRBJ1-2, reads GAGVSQSPSNKVTEKGKDVELRCDPISGHTALYWYRQSLGQGLEFLIYFQGNSAPDKSGLPSDRFSAERTGGSVSTLTIQRTQQEDSAVYLCASSLGLAELKAGGYTFGSGTRLTVV.

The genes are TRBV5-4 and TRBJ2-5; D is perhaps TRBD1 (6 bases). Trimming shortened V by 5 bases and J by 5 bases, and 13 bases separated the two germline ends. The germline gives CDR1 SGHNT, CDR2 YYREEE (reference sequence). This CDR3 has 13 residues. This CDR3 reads CASSLQGSETQYF. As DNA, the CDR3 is TGTGCCAGCAGTCTCCAGGGGAGCGAGACCCAGTACTTC.

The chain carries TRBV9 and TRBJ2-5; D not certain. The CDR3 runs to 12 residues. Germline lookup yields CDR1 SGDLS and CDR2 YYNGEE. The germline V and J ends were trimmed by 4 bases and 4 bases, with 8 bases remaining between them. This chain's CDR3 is CASSLNLETQYF. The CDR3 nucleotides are TGTGCCAGCAGCCTAAATTTAGAGACCCAGTACTTC.

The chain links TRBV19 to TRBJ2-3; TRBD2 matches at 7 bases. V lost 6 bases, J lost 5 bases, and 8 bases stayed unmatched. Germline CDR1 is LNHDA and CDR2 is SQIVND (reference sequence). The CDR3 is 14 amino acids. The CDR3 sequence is CASSPGGGRDTQYF. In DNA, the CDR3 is TGTGCCAGTAGCCCTGGCGGGGGTCGAGATACGCAGTATTTT.

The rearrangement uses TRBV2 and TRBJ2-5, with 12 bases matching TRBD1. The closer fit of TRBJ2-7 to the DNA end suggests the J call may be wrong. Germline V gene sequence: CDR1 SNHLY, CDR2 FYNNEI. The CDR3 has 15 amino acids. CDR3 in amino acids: CASRSRDRGRNEQYF. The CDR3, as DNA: TGTGCCAGTCGGAGTCGGGACAGGGGGCGAAACGAGCAGTACTTC.

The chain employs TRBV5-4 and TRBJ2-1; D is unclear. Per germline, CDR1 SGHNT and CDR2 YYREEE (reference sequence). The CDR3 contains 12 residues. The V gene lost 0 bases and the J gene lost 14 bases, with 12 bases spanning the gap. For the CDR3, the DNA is TGTGCCAGCAGCTTGGATCGTCTGGAAAAGTTCTTC. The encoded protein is CASSLDRLEKFF.

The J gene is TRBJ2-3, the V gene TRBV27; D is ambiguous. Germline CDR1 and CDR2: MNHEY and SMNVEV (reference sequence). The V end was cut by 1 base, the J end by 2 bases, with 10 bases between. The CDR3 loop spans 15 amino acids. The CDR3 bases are TGTGCCAGCAGTTTATATGCGGATCCCACAGATACGCAGTATTTT. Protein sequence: CASSLYADPTDTQYF.

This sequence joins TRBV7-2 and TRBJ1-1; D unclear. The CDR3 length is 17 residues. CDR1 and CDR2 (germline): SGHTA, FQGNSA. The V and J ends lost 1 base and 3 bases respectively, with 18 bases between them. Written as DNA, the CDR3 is TGTGCCAGCAGCTTAGGGTTCTCTCAACTGGTCCACACTGAAGCTTTCTTT. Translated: CASSLGFSQLVHTEAFF. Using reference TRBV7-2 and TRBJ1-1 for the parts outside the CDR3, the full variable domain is GAGVSQSPSNKVTEKGKDVELRCDPISGHTALYWYRQSLGQGLEFLIYFQGNSAPDKSGLPSDRFSAERTGGSVSTLTIQRTQQEDSAVYLCASSLGFSQLVHTEAFFGQGTRLTVV.

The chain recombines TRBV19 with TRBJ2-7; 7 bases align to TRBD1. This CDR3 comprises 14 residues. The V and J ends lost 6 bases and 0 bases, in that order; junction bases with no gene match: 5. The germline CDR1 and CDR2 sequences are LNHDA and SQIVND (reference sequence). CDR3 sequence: CASSRQGSSYEQYF. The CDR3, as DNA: TGTGCCAGTAGCCGACAGGGAAGCTCCTACGAGCAGTACTTC.

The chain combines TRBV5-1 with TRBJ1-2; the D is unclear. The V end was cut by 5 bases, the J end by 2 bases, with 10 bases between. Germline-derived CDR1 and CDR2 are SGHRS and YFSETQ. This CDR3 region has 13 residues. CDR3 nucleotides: TGCGCCAGCAGTCTGGCCACCAACTATGGCTACACCTTC. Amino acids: CASSLATNYGYTF.

The CDR3 reads CAISSTEYSNQPQHF. The CDR3 coding sequence is TGTGCCATCAGCTCTACAGAATATAGCAATCAGCCCCAGCATTTT. The chain joins TRBV10-3 to TRBJ1-5; D ambiguous. The CDR3 is 15 amino acids. V shed 6 bases and J shed 0 bases, with 12 bases lying between them. CDR1 is ENHRY and CDR2 is SYGVKD in the germline V gene.

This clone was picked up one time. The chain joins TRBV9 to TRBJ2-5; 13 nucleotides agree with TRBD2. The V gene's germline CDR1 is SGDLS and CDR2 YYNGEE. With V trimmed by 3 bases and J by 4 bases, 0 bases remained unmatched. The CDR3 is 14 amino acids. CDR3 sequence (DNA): TGTGCCAGCAGCGGACTAGCGGGGGGAGAGACCCAGTACTTC. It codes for CASSGLAGGETQYF.

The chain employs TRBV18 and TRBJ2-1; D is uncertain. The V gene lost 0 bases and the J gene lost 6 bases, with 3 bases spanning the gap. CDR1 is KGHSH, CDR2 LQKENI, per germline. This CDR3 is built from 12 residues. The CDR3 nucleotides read TGTGCCAGCTCACCACCGAGCAATGAGCAGTTCTTC. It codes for CASSPPSNEQFF.

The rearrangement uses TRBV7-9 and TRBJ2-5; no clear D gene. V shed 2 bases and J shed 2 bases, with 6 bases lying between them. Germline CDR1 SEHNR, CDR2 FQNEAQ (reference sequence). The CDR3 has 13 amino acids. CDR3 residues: CASSLYRQETQYF. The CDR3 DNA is TGTGCCAGCAGCTTATACAGACAAGAGACCCAGTACTTC.

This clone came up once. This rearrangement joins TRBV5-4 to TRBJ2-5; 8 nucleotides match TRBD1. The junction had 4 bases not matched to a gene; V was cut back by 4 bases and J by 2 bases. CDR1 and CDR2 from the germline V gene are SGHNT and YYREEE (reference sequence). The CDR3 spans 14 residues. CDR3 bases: TGTGCCAGCAGCCCGACAGGGGCGCAAGAGACCCAGTACTTC. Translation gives CASSPTGAQETQYF.

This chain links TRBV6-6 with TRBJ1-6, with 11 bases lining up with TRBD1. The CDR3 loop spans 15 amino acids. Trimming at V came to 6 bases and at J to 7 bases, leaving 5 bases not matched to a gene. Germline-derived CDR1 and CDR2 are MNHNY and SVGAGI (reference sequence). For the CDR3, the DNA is TGTGCCAGCAGACCGGGACAGGGGGGCAATTCACCCCTCCACTTT. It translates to CASRPGQGGNSPLHF.

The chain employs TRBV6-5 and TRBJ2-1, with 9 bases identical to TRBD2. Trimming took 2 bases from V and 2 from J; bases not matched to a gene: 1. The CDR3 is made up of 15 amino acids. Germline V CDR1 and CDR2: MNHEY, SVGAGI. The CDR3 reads CASSYSGRPYNEQFF. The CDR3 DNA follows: TGTGCCAGCAGTTACAGCGGGAGGCCCTACAATGAGCAGTTCTTC.

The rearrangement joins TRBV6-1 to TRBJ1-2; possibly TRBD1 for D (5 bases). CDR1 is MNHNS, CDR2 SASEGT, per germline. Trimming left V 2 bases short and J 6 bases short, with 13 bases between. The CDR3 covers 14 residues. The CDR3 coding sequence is TGTGCCAGCAGTGAACCGAGGGACGGGGATGGCTACACCTTC. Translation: CASSEPRDGDGYTF.

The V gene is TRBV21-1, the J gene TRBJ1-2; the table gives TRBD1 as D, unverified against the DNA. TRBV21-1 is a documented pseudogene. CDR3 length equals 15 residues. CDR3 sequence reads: CASCVKDRGLGGYTF. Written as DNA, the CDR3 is TGTGCCAGCTGCGTCAAGGACAGGGGTCTAGGTGGCTACACCTTC.

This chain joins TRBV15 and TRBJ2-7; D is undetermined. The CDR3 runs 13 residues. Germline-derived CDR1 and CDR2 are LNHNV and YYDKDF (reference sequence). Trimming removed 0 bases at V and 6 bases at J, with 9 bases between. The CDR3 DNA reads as TGTGCCACCAGCAGAGAGGGCCTATCCGAGCAGTACTTC. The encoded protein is CATSREGLSEQYF.

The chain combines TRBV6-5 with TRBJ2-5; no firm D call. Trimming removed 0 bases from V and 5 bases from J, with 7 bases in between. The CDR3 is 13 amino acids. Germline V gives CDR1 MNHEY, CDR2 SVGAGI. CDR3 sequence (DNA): TGTGCCAGCAGTTACTCCCGCAGGGAGACCCAGTACTTC. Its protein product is CASSYSRRETQYF.

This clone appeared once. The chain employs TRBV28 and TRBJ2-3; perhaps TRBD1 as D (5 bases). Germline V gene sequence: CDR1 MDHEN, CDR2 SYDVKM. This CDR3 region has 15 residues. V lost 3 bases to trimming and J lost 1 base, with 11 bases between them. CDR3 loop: CASSFGQGGTDTQYF. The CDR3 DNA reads TGTGCCAGCAGTTTCGGTCAGGGTGGCACAGATACGCAGTATTTT.

CDR3 coding DNA: TGTGCCAGCAGCTTAGGTCCAGCGGGGTACGGGCAGCAGTTCTTC. This encodes CASSLGPAGYGQQFF. V usage is TRBV7-9 and J usage is TRBJ2-1, with 7 positions matching TRBD2. Germline trimming cut 1 base from V and 11 bases from J; bases unmatched to any gene: 11. This CDR3 comprises 15 residues. Germline CDR1 reads SEHNR; CDR2 reads FQNEAQ (reference sequence).

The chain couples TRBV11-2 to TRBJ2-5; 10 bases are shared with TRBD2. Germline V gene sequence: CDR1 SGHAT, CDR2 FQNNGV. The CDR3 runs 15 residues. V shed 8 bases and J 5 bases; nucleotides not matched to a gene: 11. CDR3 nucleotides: TGTGCCAGCGCTAGCGGGGGCGGGTTCGGGGAGACCCAGTACTTC. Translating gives CASASGGGFGETQYF.